The 3 T cell receptor beta chains presented below share a single source sample, sequenced in a study of OX40 agonist ivuxolimab in advanced cancers. The method was immunoSEQ multiplex PCR; TCRdb's version includes in-frame clones alone and lacks a portion of them. The sample has more than 45,000 clones, approximately 80% seen once. Material: CD4+ or CD8+ T cells sorted from blood, obtained in a trial of the OX40 agonist ivuxolimab. The receptor set was obtained from an adult with an advanced solid tumor such as melanoma, head and neck, liver or kidney cancer.

CDR3 bases: TGTGCCAGCAGTGCTGGGACGTCGACCGCTGGCTACACCTTC. Amino acid sequence: CASSAGTSTAGYTF. The V and J genes are TRBV2 and TRBJ1-2, with a tentative D call TRBD1 (5 bases). This CDR3 comprises 14 residues. Trimming stripped 4 bases from V and 7 bases from J, with 16 bases between. CDR1 is SNHLY, CDR2 FYNNEI, per germline. Using reference TRBV2 and TRBJ1-2 for the parts outside the CDR3, the full variable domain is EPEVTQTPSHQVTQMGQEVILRCVPISNHLYFYWYRQILGQKVEFLVSFYNNEISEKSEIFDDQFSVERPDGSNFTLKIRSTKLEDSAMYFCASSAGTSTAGYTFGSGTRLTVV.

The V call is TRBV11-3, the J call TRBJ1-6; D remains unclear. CDR3 length: 13 residues. The ends were cut back, 3 bases at V and 10 bases at J, with 10 bases in the middle. In germline, CDR1 is SGHNT, CDR2 YENEEA. The CDR3 is CASSFGRRSPLHF. CDR3 bases: TGTGCCAGCAGCTTTGGGCGCCGCTCACCCCTCCACTTT.

The chain uses TRBV12-2 and TRBJ2-7; TRBD1 is taken as the D call from the table, unchecked against the DNA. TRBV12-2 is a pseudogene segment. The CDR3 contains 16 residues. This CDR3 reads CASRFRTQGTFYEQYF. Here the CDR3 DNA reads TGTGCAAGTCGCTTCAGGACACAGGGAACTTTCTACGAGCAGTACTTC.